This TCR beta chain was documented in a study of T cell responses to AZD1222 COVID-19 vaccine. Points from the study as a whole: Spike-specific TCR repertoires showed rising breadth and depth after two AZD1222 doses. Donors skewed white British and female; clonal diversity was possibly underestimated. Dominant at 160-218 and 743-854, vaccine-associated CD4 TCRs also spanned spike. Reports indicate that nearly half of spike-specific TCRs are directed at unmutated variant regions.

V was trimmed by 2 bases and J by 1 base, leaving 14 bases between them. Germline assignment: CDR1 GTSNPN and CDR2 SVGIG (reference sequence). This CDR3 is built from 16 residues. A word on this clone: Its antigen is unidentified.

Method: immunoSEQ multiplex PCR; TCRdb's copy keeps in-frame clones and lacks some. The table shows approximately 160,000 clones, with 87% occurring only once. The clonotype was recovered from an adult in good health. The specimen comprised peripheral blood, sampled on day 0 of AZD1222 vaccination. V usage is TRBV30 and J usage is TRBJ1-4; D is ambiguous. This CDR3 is CAWSKNTGKTNEKLFF. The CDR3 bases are TGTGCCTGGAGTAAGAACACGGGCAAAACTAATGAAAAACTGTTTTTT.